This passage covers 27 T cell receptor beta chains from one sample sequenced in a study of T cells after yellow fever vaccination. TCRdb reprocessed the 5' RACE reads via MiXCR and lists one record per CDR3 protein. The data contain about 330,000 distinct CDR3 sequences, 7% to 9% of them singletons. The sample here was PBMCs, taken about 49 days after the first yellow fever vaccination. The source of these receptors is a man aged 18 to 29 who received the YFV17D yellow fever vaccine.

This clonotype has a handful of counts. The gene calls are TRBV7-8 and TRBJ1-6; D remains unclear. Germline V lookup: CDR1 SGHVS, CDR2 FQNEAQ. Trimming took off 6 bases at V and 8 bases at J, with 17 bases between the two ends. CDR3 size: 15 residues. As DNA, the CDR3 is TGTGCCAGCAGAGTAGGGAACCCTTTGGATTCACCCCTCCACTTT. This gives the protein CASRVGNPLDSPLHF.

The CDR3 here is CASSVARGTLDYGYTF. The CDR3 region has the DNA TGTGCCAGCAGCGTAGCGAGGGGTACTTTAGACTATGGCTACACCTTC. V is TRBV9 and J is TRBJ1-2; weak D call: TRBD1 (5 bases). The ends were cut back, 0 bases at V and 3 bases at J, with 15 bases in the middle. In germline, CDR1 is SGDLS, CDR2 YYNGEE. CDR3 length equals 16 residues.

The table lists this clonotype with a few counts. The J gene is TRBJ2-7, the V gene TRBV5-5; D is unclear. This CDR3 comprises 13 residues. The V gene lost 2 bases and the J gene lost 3 bases, with 9 bases spanning the gap. CDR1 is SGHKS, CDR2 YYEKEE, per germline (reference sequence). For the CDR3, the DNA is TGTGCCAGCAGCTTCTCACAGCACTACGAGCAGTACTTC. Amino acids: CASSFSQHYEQYF.

This clonotype was detected only a few times. The rearrangement links TRBV6-1 to TRBJ2-2, with D maybe TRBD2 (6 bases). V was shortened by 4 bases and J by 4 bases, with 10 bases between the two germline ends. There are 14 residues in the CDR3. CDR1 is MNHNS and CDR2 is SASEGT in the germline V gene. CDR3 bases: TGTGCCAGCAGTGGGGGACTTGGCACCGGGGAGCTGTTTTTT. Translated, it gives CASSGGLGTGELFF.

This clonotype was recorded many times. The V and J genes are TRBV20-1 and TRBJ2-1, with 10 positions matching TRBD2. The germline gives CDR1 DFQATT, CDR2 SNEGSKA (reference sequence). The CDR3 has 14 residues. Trimming took 4 bases from V and 3 from J; bases not matched to a gene: 3. CDR3 residues: CSAKTSGDYNEQFF. CDR3 nucleotides: TGCAGTGCTAAAACTAGCGGGGACTACAATGAGCAGTTCTTC.

This clonotype was found many times. The chain carries TRBV28 and TRBJ1-1; D might be TRBD1 (5 bases). The V end lost 6 bases, the J end lost 6 bases, and 20 bases lay between the germline ends. The CDR3 length is 15 residues. Looked up from germline, CDR1 is MDHEN and CDR2 is SYDVKM. The CDR3 nucleotides are TGTGCCAGCAGCGGAGTCCAGGACACTGACTCTGAAGCTTTCTTT. This codes for CASSGVQDTDSEAFF.

V and J are TRBV5-1 and TRBJ1-3; D uncertain. CDR1 is SGHRS and CDR2 is YFSETQ in the germline V gene. V dropped 3 bases and J dropped 0 bases, with 10 bases sitting between them. The CDR3 sequence is 15 residues long. For the CDR3, the DNA is TGCGCCAGCAGCTCCCACGGAGGCTCTGGAAACACCATATATTTT. Residues: CASSSHGGSGNTIYF.

V gene TRBV6-1 combines with J gene TRBJ2-5, with 9 bases matching TRBD1. The V segment lost 6 bases and the J segment 5 bases; nucleotides outside the gene matches: 4. This CDR3 contains 13 residues. Germline loops: CDR1 MNHNS, CDR2 SASEGT. The CDR3 region is CASRTGGSETQYF. Here the CDR3 DNA reads TGTGCCAGCAGAACAGGGGGCTCGGAGACCCAGTACTTC.

The chain recombines TRBV7-1 with TRBJ1-6; D is ambiguous. TRBV7-1 is designated an ORF whose function remains uncertain. The CDR3 runs to 14 residues. V dropped 8 bases and J dropped 10 bases, with 18 bases sitting between them. CDR3 loop: CASCQRIRGSPLHF. In DNA form, the CDR3 reads TGTGCCAGCTGCCAGCGGATCCGCGGGTCACCCCTCCACTTT.

This clonotype has a count of ten or more. As DNA, the CDR3 is TGTGCCAGCAGTTACGGGACAGGGGGATCACCCCTCCACTTT. Its protein is CASSYGTGGSPLHF. The genes are TRBV6-5 and TRBJ1-6, with TRBD1 matching over 11 bases. The CDR3 sequence is 14 residues long. V lost 2 bases and J lost 10; bases outside the gene matches: 1. Per the germline V gene, CDR1 is MNHEY and CDR2 is SVGAGI.

The chain joins TRBV7-9 to TRBJ2-5; 8 bases map to TRBD1. Losses at the gene ends were 8 bases for V and 5 bases for J; bases not matched to a gene: 10. Germline CDR1 is SEHNR and CDR2 is FQNEAQ (reference sequence). The CDR3 totals 14 residues. The CDR3 is CASAPDRGSETQYF. The CDR3 coding sequence is TGTGCCAGCGCTCCAGACAGGGGATCGGAGACCCAGTACTTC.

V and J are TRBV5-1 and TRBJ2-3; weak D call: TRBD2 (5 bases). The CDR3 consists of 16 residues. Deletions cut 5 bases from V and 5 bases from J, with 21 bases between. Germline CDR1 SGHRS, CDR2 YFSETQ. The CDR3, as DNA: TGCGCCAGCAGTCCCAATAGACGGGAACGCGGAGATACGCAGTATTTT. Protein sequence: CASSPNRRERGDTQYF.

This sequence joins TRBV7-6 and TRBJ1-6, with TRBD1 as a possible D gene (5 bases). The germline gives CDR1 SGHVS, CDR2 FNYEAQ. The V end was cut by 5 bases, the J end by 9 bases, with 14 bases between. The CDR3 length is 14 residues. The chain's CDR3 is CASSRGTAGSPLHF. CDR3 in DNA: TGTGCCAGCAGCCGAGGGACGGCAGGTTCACCCCTCCACTTT.

J is TRBJ2-7 and V is TRBV2; 7 bases are a match to TRBD2. The CDR3 contains 14 residues. Germline CDR1 and CDR2: SNHLY and FYNNEI. Germline trimming cut 6 bases from V and 6 bases from J; bases unmatched to any gene: 11. The CDR3 spells CASRTRGGSSEQYV. The CDR3 region has the DNA TGTGCCAGCAGGACCCGCGGGGGATCGTCCGAGCAGTACGTC.

The gene calls are TRBV5-1 and TRBJ1-1; TRBD1 matches 9 bases. CDR1 and CDR2 from the germline V gene are SGHRS and YFSETQ. The length of the CDR3 is 14 residues. V shed 4 bases, J shed 5 bases, and the junction held 6 bases outside the gene matches. DNA of the CDR3: TGCGCCAGCAGCCCCGACAGGGGGACGACTGAAGCTTTCTTT. This codes for CASSPDRGTTEAFF.

The V call is TRBV7-2, the J call TRBJ1-3, with D hard to call. V was shortened by 4 bases and J by 4 bases, with 11 bases between the two germline ends. Germline assignment: CDR1 SGHTA and CDR2 FQGNSA. CDR3 length: 14 amino acids. CDR3 amino acids: CASSYNPAGNTIYF. DNA for the CDR3: TGTGCCAGCAGCTACAACCCGGCCGGAAACACCATATATTTT.

This clonotype was observed a few times. V usage is TRBV10-3 and J usage is TRBJ2-7, with a tentative D call TRBD2 (6 bases). Germline CDR1 and CDR2: ENHRY and SYGVKD. The germline V and J ends were trimmed by 7 bases and 5 bases, with 12 bases remaining between them. The CDR3 consists of 12 residues. CDR3 region: CAIMIWGDEQYV. DNA for the CDR3: TGTGCCATCATGATTTGGGGGGACGAGCAGTACGTC.

V usage is TRBV5-1 and J usage is TRBJ2-2; D is undetermined. This CDR3 has 13 residues. CDR1 SGHRS and CDR2 YFSETQ come from the germline V gene. V gave up 4 bases and J gave up 4 bases, with 8 bases separating them. In DNA, the CDR3 is TGCGCCAGCAGCCCCCTCTTCACCGGGGAGCTGTTTTTT. This encodes CASSPLFTGELFF.

This clonotype was seen a few times. The gene calls are TRBV19 and TRBJ2-3, with D tentatively TRBD1 (6 bases). Trimming took 0 bases from V and 2 from J, leaving 15 bases between them. The germline V gene has CDR1 LNHDA and CDR2 SQIVND (reference sequence). This CDR3 spans 17 amino acids. CDR3 sequence reads: CASSIDPRTELTDTQYF. DNA for the CDR3: TGTGCCAGTAGTATAGACCCGCGGACAGAGCTCACAGATACGCAGTATTTT. The full variable domain, rest sourced from reference TRBV19 and TRBJ2-3, is DGGITQSPKYLFRKEGQNVTLSCEQNLNHDAMYWYRQDPGQGLRLIYYSQIVNDFQKGDIAEGYSVSREKKESFPLTVTSAQKNPTAFYLCASSIDPRTELTDTQYFGPGTRLTVL.

This clonotype was counted many times. The chain joins TRBV20-1 to TRBJ1-6; maybe TRBD1 (5 bases). The V end was cut by 3 bases, the J end by 7 bases, with 13 bases between. The CDR3 totals 14 residues. Germline-derived CDR1 and CDR2 are DFQATT and SNEGSKA (reference sequence). The CDR3 loop reads CSARGELFNSPLHF. DNA of the CDR3: TGCAGTGCTAGGGGGGAGCTGTTCAATTCACCCCTCCACTTT.

Only a few counts were recorded for this clonotype. The V and J genes are TRBV7-9 and TRBJ2-5; 7 bases are a match to TRBD1. Trimming cost V 7 bases and J 2 bases; bases outside gene matches: 13. CDR1 is SEHNR and CDR2 is FQNEAQ in the germline V gene (reference sequence). The CDR3 is made up of 16 amino acids. The chain's CDR3 is CASTPEQGLSQETQYF. DNA of the CDR3: TGTGCCAGCACCCCGGAACAGGGGCTGTCGCAAGAGACCCAGTACTTC.

This clonotype has a handful of counts. The V call is TRBV10-3, the J call TRBJ1-2; TRBD1 might be the D (5 bases). Deletions cut 2 bases from V and 5 bases from J, with 9 bases between. Germline loops: CDR1 ENHRY, CDR2 SYGVKD. The length of the CDR3 is 13 residues. For the CDR3, the DNA is TGTGCCATCAGTGAGGGGGGGTATTATGGCTACACCTTC. It is translated as CAISEGGYYGYTF.

The sample holds many counts of this clonotype. This sequence joins TRBV5-1 and TRBJ2-6; 8 bases are shared with TRBD1. This CDR3 has 15 residues. V lost 0 bases and J lost 12; bases outside the gene matches: 8. Germline V gene data show CDR1 as SGHRS and CDR2 as YFSETQ. This CDR3 reads CASSLEWTGMGVLTF. In nucleotides, the CDR3 is TGCGCCAGCAGCTTGGAATGGACAGGGATGGGCGTCCTGACTTTC.

The chain carries TRBV27 and TRBJ1-1; TRBD1 is a possible D gene (6 bases). The CDR3 is made up of 15 amino acids. V shed 8 bases and J shed 4 bases, with 20 bases lying between them. Germline V gives CDR1 MNHEY, CDR2 SMNVEV (reference sequence). The CDR3 region has the DNA TGTGCCAGCCGACTCCTTGGGGGCTCGACCACTGAAGCTTTCTTT. It yields the protein CASRLLGGSTTEAFF.

This clonotype has only a few counts. The chain is built from TRBV18 and TRBJ2-3, with 7 bases matching TRBD2. The V and J ends lost 0 bases and 5 bases, in that order; junction bases with no gene match: 5. This CDR3 is 15 amino acids long. CDR1 KGHSH and CDR2 LQKENI come from the germline V gene. The CDR3 reads CASSPPQERGDTQYF. In nucleotides, the CDR3 is TGTGCCAGCTCACCACCTCAGGAGCGGGGAGATACGCAGTATTTT.

V gene TRBV6-1 combines with J gene TRBJ2-3; D gene unclear. This CDR3 comprises 13 residues. Deletions cut 7 bases from V and 1 base from J, with 9 bases between. CDR1 MNHNS and CDR2 SASEGT come from the germline V gene. CDR3 in amino acids: CASKATGTDTQYF. CDR3 DNA: TGTGCCAGCAAAGCTACCGGCACAGATACGCAGTATTTT.

This clonotype was observed a handful of times. The genes are TRBV4-3 and TRBJ2-5; D perhaps matches TRBD2 (7 bases). V was cut by 0 bases and J by 5 bases, with 13 bases left in between. The CDR3 runs to 15 residues. The germline gives CDR1 LGHNA, CDR2 YSLEER. The DNA of the CDR3 is TGCGCCAGCAGCCAAGAATGGGGGGGCTCGGAGACCCAGTACTTC. Protein: CASSQEWGGSETQYF.